The 19 T cell receptor beta chains listed next were all sequenced from one sample in a study of OX40 agonist ivuxolimab in advanced cancers. The table came from immunoSEQ multiplex PCR; TCRdb's copy has only in-frame clones and leaves some out. The sample records tens of thousands of clones, 85% to 90% being singletons. The specimen was CD4+ or CD8+ T cells sorted from blood, collected in a trial of the OX40 agonist ivuxolimab. Receptor source: an adult with an advanced solid tumor such as melanoma, head and neck, liver or kidney cancer.

The CDR3 sequence: CASSYSASGGYEQFF. The CDR3 DNA follows: TGTGCCAGCAGTTACTCGGCTAGCGGGGGTTATGAGCAGTTCTTC. The gene calls are TRBV6-6 and TRBJ2-1; 10 nucleotides match TRBD2. The V gene's germline CDR1 is MNHNY and CDR2 SVGAGI (reference sequence). The CDR3 sequence is 15 residues long. V shed 0 bases, J shed 8 bases, and the junction held 4 bases outside the gene matches.

The rearrangement joins TRBV10-3 to TRBJ2-7; TRBD2 matches at 7 bases. CDR3 size: 15 residues. The V segment lost 5 bases and the J segment 2 bases; nucleotides outside the gene matches: 9. CDR1 and CDR2 (germline): ENHRY, SYGVKD. This chain's CDR3 is CAISLRGGKTYEQYF. CDR3 in DNA: TGTGCCATCAGTTTACGGGGAGGGAAGACCTACGAGCAGTACTTC.

The J gene is TRBJ2-7, the V gene TRBV18; D may be TRBD1 or TRBD2 (5 bases each). V lost 2 bases and J 0 bases, leaving 14 bases between the germline ends. CDR1 and CDR2 from the germline V gene are KGHSH and LQKENI. This CDR3 is 16 amino acids long. In nucleotides, the CDR3 is TGTGCCAGCTCACCAGCCGGGACGGACCTCTCCTACGAGCAGTACTTC. It specifies CASSPAGTDLSYEQYF.

This clone was seen only a few times. The rearrangement uses TRBV5-1 and TRBJ2-7; D may be TRBD2 (6 bases). The V end lost 5 bases, the J end lost 5 bases, and 11 bases lay between the germline ends. Per the germline V gene, CDR1 is SGHRS and CDR2 is YFSETQ. This CDR3 spans 12 amino acids. CDR3 loop: CASSSGSHEQYF. In DNA, the CDR3 is TGCGCCAGCAGTAGCGGTTCTCACGAGCAGTACTTC. The full variable domain, in which reference TRBV5-1 and TRBJ2-7 provide the parts outside the CDR3, is KAGVTQTPRYLIKTRGQQVTLSCSPISGHRSVSWYQQTPGQGLQFLFEYFSETQRNKGNFPGRFSGRQFSNSRSEMNVSTLELGDSALYLCASSSGSHEQYFGPGTRLTVT.

The V and J genes are TRBV5-1 and TRBJ2-7, with 8 bases matching TRBD1. Per germline, CDR1 SGHRS and CDR2 YFSETQ. Trimming took 3 bases from V and 2 from J; bases not matched to a gene: 16. The CDR3 totals 18 residues. CDR3 nucleotide sequence: TGCGCCAGCAGCTCTCAACCGGGACAGGCCCGCACTGCCTACGAGCAGTACTTC. Translated, it gives CASSSQPGQARTAYEQYF.

The chain couples TRBV9 to TRBJ1-5; D gene uncertain. This CDR3 contains 14 residues. Germline values: CDR1 SGDLS, CDR2 YYNGEE. V was cut by 4 bases and J by 2 bases, with 10 bases left in between. CDR3 protein: CASSPRGGNQPQHF. The DNA for the CDR3 is TGTGCCAGCAGCCCCCGGGGTGGCAATCAGCCCCAGCATTTT.

On this clone: This specimen includes other DNA sequences encoding the same CDR3. The V gene is TRBV5-1, the J gene TRBJ2-1, with D perhaps matching TRBD1 (5 bases). V lost 0 bases to trimming and J lost 2 bases, with 9 bases between them. CDR1 and CDR2 from the germline V gene are SGHRS and YFSETQ. The CDR3 runs to 15 residues. CDR3 amino acids: CASSLGQGAYNEQFF. CDR3 nucleotide sequence: TGCGCCAGCAGCTTGGGGCAGGGCGCCTACAATGAGCAGTTCTTC.

The V gene is TRBV9, the J gene TRBJ1-6; perhaps TRBD1 as D (5 bases). This CDR3 is built from 15 residues. Germline values: CDR1 SGDLS, CDR2 YYNGEE. V lost 4 bases and J lost 4, with 12 bases in between. CDR3 sequence (DNA): TGTGCCAGCAGCTCACCCACAGGTTATAATTCACCCCTCCACTTT. Translation gives CASSSPTGYNSPLHF.

The chain recombines TRBV7-9 with TRBJ2-3, with 12 bases fitting TRBD2. CDR1 SEHNR and CDR2 FQNEAQ come from the germline V gene (reference sequence). The V and J ends lost 8 bases and 0 bases, in that order; junction bases with no gene match: 3. This CDR3 region has 15 residues. This chain's CDR3 is CASEGLAGSTDTQYF. CDR3 coding DNA: TGTGCCAGCGAAGGACTAGCGGGGAGCACAGATACGCAGTATTTT.

The chain employs TRBV27 and TRBJ1-1; D gene ambiguous. The CDR3 consists of 13 residues. Germline V gene sequence: CDR1 MNHEY, CDR2 SMNVEV (reference sequence). The ends were cut back, 1 base at V and 1 base at J, with 4 bases in the middle. Here the CDR3 DNA reads TGTGCCAGCAGTTTATATGGGAACACTGAAGCTTTCTTT. Translating it yields CASSLYGNTEAFF.

V and J are TRBV10-1 and TRBJ2-1, with 12 bases fitting TRBD2. V dropped 0 bases and J dropped 5; count of bases not matched to a gene: 5. Per germline, CDR1 WNHNN and CDR2 SYGVQD (reference sequence). The CDR3 sequence is 17 residues long. The CDR3 sequence: CASSESLAGGPDNEQFF. The CDR3 nucleotides read TGCGCCAGCAGTGAGTCTCTAGCGGGAGGGCCAGACAATGAGCAGTTCTTC.

The chain couples TRBV7-9 to TRBJ1-4, with 8 bases lining up with TRBD1. Germline CDR1 and CDR2: SEHNR and FQNEAQ (reference sequence). CDR3 size: 14 residues. V shed 5 bases, J shed 3 bases, and the junction held 2 bases outside the gene matches. CDR3: CASSVQGANEKLFF. The CDR3 nucleotides read TGTGCCAGCAGCGTACAGGGGGCTAATGAAAAACTGTTTTTT.

V usage is TRBV6-1 and J usage is TRBJ2-1; 9 nucleotides agree with TRBD2. Germline CDR1 MNHNS, CDR2 SASEGT. The ends lost 6 bases at V and 7 bases at J; junction bases unmatched: 4. The CDR3 is 13 amino acids. The CDR3 sequence: CASRLAGGNEQFF. CDR3 bases: TGTGCCAGCAGACTAGCGGGTGGGAATGAGCAGTTCTTC.

The V call is TRBV19, the J call TRBJ2-7; D may match TRBD1 or TRBD2 (5 bases each). Trimming took off 4 bases at V and 4 bases at J, with 11 bases between the two ends. Germline CDR1 and CDR2: LNHDA and SQIVND (reference sequence). The CDR3 length is 13 residues. DNA for the CDR3: TGTGCCAGTAGTACCTACGAGGGGTACGAGCAGTACTTC. Its protein is CASSTYEGYEQYF.

This sequence joins TRBV5-1 and TRBJ2-7, with D maybe TRBD1 (5 bases). This CDR3 contains 13 residues. V was cut by 3 bases and J by 2 bases, with 9 bases left in between. Germline assignment: CDR1 SGHRS and CDR2 YFSETQ. Here the CDR3 DNA reads TGCGCCAGCAGCTCCCGACAGACCTACGAGCAGTACTTC. The encoded protein is CASSSRQTYEQYF.

This sequence joins TRBV19 and TRBJ2-1, with 8 bases matching TRBD1. V was clipped by 11 bases and J by 4 bases; unmatched bases: 10. CDR1 and CDR2 from the germline V gene are LNHDA and SQIVND (reference sequence). CDR3 size: 14 residues. The CDR3 DNA is TGTGCCGGACAGGGTAGGGGTCGATACAATGAGCAGTTCTTC. It encodes CAGQGRGRYNEQFF.

This clone was observed a single time. This chain joins TRBV30 and TRBJ2-2, with D possibly being TRBD1 (6 bases). The CDR3 runs 14 residues. Germline V gene lookup returns CDR1 GTSNPN and CDR2 SVGIG (reference sequence). V lost 4 bases, J lost 4 bases, and 13 bases lay in between. The CDR3 bases are TGTGCCTGGACCCAGGGGTTGAGCACCGGGGAGCTGTTTTTT. As protein: CAWTQGLSTGELFF.

CDR3 nucleotides: TGTGCCAGCAGTCCCGTACCAGGGGTCCCGTCCACAGATACGCAGTATTTT. Protein: CASSPVPGVPSTDTQYF. The chain is built from TRBV27 and TRBJ2-3; D is perhaps TRBD1 (6 bases). The CDR3 totals 17 residues. V lost 5 bases and J 2 bases, leaving 20 bases between the germline ends. Germline V gene sequence: CDR1 MNHEY, CDR2 SMNVEV (reference sequence).

This chain uses TRBV9 with TRBJ2-1; possible D gene TRBD1, 6 bases. This CDR3 spans 17 amino acids. V shed 2 bases and J shed 3 bases, with 18 bases lying between them. The germline CDR1 and CDR2 sequences are SGDLS and YYNGEE. CDR3 loop: CASSVVQGRSDYNEQFF. The CDR3 coding sequence is TGTGCCAGCAGCGTCGTCCAGGGGCGTTCCGACTACAATGAGCAGTTCTTC.